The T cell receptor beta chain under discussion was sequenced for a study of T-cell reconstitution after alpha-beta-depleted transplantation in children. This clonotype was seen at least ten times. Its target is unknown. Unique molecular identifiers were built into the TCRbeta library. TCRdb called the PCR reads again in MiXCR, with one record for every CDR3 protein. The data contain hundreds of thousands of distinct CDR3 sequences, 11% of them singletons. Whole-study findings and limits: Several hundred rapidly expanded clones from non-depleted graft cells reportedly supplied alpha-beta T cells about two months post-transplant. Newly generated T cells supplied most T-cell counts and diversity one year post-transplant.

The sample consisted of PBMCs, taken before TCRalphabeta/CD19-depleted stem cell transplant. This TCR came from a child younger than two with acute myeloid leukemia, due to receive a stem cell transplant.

The chain's CDR3 is CATSGTGTKHGTGELFF. The CDR3, as DNA: TGTGCCACCAGTGGGACAGGGACTAAGCACGGCACCGGGGAGCTGTTTTTT. J is TRBJ2-2 and V is TRBV24-1, with D possibly TRBD1 on 8 matching bases. The CDR3 is made up of 17 amino acids. Germline lookup yields CDR1 KGHDR and CDR2 SFDVKD. V was pared by 5 bases and J by 4 bases, with 19 bases between.